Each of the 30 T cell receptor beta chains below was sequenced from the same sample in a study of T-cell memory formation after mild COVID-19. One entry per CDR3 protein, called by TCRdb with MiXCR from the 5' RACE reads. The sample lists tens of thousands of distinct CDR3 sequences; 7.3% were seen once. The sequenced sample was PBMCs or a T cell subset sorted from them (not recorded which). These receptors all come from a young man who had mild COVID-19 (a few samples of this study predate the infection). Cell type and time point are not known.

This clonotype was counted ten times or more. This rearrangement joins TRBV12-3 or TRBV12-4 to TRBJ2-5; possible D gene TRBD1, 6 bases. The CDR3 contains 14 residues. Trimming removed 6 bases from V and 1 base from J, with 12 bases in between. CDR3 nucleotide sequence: TGTGCCAGCAGGCAAACAGGGATCCAAGAGACCCAGTACTTC. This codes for CASRQTGIQETQYF.

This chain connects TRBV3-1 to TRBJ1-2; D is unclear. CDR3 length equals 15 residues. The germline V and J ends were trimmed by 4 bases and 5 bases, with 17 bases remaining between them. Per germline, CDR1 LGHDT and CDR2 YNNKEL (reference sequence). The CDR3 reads CASSPRAQGAYGYTF. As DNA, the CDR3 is TGTGCCAGCAGCCCCCGGGCTCAAGGAGCGTATGGCTACACCTTC.

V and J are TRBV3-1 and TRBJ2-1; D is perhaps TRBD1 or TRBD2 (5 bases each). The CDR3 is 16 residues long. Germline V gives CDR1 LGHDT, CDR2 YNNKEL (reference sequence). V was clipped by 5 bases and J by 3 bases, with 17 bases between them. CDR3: CASSEGRAFFYNEQFF. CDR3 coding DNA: TGTGCCAGCAGCGAGGGCAGGGCATTTTTCTACAATGAGCAGTTCTTC.

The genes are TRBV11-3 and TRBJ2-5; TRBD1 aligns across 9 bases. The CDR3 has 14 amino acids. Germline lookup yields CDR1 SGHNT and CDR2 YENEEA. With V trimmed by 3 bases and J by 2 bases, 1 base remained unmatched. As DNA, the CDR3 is TGTGCCAGCAGCTTGGGACAGGGACAAGAGACCCAGTACTTC. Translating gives CASSLGQGQETQYF. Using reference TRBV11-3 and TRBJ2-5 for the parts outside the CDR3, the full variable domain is EAGVVQSPRYKIIEKKQPVAFWCNPISGHNTLYWYLQNLGQGPELLIRYENEEAVDDSQLPKDRFSAERLKGVDSTLKIQPAELGDSAVYLCASSLGQGQETQYFGPGTRLLVL.

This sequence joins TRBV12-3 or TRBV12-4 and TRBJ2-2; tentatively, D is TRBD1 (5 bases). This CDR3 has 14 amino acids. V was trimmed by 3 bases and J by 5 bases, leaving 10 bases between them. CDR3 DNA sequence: TGTGCCAGCAGTTTGGGGCAAGGTACCGGGGAGCTGTTTTTT. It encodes CASSLGQGTGELFF.

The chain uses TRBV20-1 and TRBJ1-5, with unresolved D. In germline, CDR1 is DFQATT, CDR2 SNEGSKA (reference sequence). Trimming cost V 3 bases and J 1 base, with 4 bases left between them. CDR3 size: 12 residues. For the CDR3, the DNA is TGCAGTGCTAGTCGAAGCAATCAGCCCCAGCATTTT. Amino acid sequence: CSASRSNQPQHF.

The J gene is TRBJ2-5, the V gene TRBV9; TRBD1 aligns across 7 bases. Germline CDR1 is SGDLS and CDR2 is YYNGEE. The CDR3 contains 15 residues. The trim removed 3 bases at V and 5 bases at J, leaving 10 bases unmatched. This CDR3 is CASSARQGSSETQYF. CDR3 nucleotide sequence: TGTGCCAGCAGCGCGAGACAGGGTTCATCGGAGACCCAGTACTTC.

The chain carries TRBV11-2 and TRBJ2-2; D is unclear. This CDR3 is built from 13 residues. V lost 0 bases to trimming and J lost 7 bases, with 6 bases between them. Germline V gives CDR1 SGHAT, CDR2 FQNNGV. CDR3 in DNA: TGTGCCAGCAGCTTAGATCATGGCGGGGAGCTGTTTTTT. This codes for CASSLDHGGELFF.

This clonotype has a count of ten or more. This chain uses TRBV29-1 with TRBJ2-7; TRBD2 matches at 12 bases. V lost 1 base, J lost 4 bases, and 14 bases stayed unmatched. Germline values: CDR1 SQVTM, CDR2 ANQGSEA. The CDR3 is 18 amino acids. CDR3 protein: CSVEGRTSGGTEGYEQYF. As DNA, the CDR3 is TGCAGCGTTGAAGGGCGAACTAGCGGGGGGACCGAAGGGTACGAGCAGTACTTC.

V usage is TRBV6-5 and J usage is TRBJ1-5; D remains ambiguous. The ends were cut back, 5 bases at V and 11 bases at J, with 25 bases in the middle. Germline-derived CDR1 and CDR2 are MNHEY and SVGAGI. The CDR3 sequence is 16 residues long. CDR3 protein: CASSEIGSGSGRAQHF. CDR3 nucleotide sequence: TGTGCCAGCAGTGAAATTGGCAGCGGATCGGGTAGGGCCCAGCATTTT.

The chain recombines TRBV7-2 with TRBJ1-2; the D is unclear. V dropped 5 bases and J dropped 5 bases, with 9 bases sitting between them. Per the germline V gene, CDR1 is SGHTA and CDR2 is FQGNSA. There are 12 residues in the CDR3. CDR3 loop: CASSPQSYGYTF. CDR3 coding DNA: TGTGCCAGCAGCCCCCAATCTTATGGCTACACCTTC. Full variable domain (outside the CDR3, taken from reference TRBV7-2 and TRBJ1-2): GAGVSQSPSNKVTEKGKDVELRCDPISGHTALYWYRQSLGQGLEFLIYFQGNSAPDKSGLPSDRFSAERTGGSVSTLTIQRTQQEDSAVYLCASSPQSYGYTFGSGTRLTVV.

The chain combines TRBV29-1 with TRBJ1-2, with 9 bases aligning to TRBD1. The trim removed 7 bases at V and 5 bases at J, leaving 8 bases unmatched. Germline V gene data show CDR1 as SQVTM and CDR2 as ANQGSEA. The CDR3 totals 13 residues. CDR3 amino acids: CSALGTGWYGYTF. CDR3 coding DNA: TGCAGCGCCCTCGGGACAGGGTGGTATGGCTACACCTTC.

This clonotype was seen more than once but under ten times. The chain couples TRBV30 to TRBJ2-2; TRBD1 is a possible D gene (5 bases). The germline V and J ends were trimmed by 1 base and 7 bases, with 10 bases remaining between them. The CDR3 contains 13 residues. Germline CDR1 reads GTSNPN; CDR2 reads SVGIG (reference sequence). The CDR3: CAWSAGFIGELFF. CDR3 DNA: TGTGCCTGGAGTGCAGGGTTTATCGGGGAGCTGTTTTTT.

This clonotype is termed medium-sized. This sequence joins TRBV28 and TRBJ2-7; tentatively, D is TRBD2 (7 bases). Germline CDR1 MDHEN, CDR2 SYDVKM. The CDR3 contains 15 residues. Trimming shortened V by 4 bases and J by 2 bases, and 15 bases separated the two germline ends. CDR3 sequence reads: CASSSTGGITYEQYF. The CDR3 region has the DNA TGTGCCAGCAGTTCCACGGGGGGCATAACCTACGAGCAGTACTTC.

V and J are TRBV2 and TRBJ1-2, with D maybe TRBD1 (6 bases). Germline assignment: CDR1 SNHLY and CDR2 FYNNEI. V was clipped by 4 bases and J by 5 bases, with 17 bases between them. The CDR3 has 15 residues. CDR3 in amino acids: CASSVIGQMIYGYTF. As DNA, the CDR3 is TGTGCCAGCAGTGTTATTGGACAGATGATTTATGGCTACACCTTC.

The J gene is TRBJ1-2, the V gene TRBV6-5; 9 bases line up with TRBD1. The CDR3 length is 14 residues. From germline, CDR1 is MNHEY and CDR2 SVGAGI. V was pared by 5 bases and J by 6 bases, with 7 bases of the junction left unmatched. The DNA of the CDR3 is TGTGCCAGCAGTCCCGGGACAGGGTTTCATGGCTACACCTTC. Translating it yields CASSPGTGFHGYTF.

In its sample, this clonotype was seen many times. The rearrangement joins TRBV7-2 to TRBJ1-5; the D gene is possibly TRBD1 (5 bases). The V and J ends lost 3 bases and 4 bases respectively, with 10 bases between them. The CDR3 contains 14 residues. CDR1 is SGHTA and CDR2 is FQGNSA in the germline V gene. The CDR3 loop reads CASSFATENQPQHF. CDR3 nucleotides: TGTGCCAGCAGCTTCGCGACAGAAAATCAGCCCCAGCATTTT.

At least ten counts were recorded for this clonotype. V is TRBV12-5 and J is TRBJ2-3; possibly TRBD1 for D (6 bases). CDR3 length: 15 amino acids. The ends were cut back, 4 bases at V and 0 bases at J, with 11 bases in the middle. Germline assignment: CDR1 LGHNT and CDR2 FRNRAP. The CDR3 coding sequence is TGTGCTAGTGGTTCCGGGACATCTAGCACAGATACGCAGTATTTT. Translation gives CASGSGTSSTDTQYF.

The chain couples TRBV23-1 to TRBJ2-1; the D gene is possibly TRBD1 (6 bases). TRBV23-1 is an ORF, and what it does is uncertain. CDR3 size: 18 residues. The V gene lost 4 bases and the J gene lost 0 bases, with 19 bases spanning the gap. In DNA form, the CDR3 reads TGCGCCAGCAGTCGACAGGCGGAGAATCTCAGCTCCTACAATGAGCAGTTCTTC. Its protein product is CASSRQAENLSSYNEQFF.

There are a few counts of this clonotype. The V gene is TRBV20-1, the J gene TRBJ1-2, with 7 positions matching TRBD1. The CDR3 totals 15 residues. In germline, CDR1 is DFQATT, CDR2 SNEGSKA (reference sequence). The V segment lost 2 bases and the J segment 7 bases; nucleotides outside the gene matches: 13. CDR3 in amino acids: CSARSASGGNTGYTF. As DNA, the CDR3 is TGCAGTGCTAGAAGTGCGTCAGGGGGAAATACTGGCTACACCTTC.

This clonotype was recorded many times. DNA of the CDR3: TGTGCCAGCAGCTTGTGGGGATGGAACACTGAAGCTTTCTTT. Encoded protein: CASSLWGWNTEAFF. This chain connects TRBV7-6 to TRBJ1-1; D is undetermined. Trimming removed 3 bases at V and 1 base at J, with 9 bases between. Germline-derived CDR1 and CDR2 are SGHVS and FNYEAQ. This CDR3 comprises 14 residues.

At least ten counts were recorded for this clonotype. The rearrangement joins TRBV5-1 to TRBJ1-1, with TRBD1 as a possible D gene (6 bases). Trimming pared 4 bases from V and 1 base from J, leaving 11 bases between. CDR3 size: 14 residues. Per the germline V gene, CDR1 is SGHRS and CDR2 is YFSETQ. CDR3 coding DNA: TGCGCCAGCAGCCATAGGGGGTCGAACACTGAAGCTTTCTTT. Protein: CASSHRGSNTEAFF.

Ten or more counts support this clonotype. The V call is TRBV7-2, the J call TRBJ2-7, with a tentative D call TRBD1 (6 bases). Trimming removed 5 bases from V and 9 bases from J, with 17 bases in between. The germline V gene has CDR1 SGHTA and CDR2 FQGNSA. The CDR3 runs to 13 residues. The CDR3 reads CASSAHRDTGQYV. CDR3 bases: TGTGCCAGCAGCGCACACCGGGACACCGGGCAGTACGTC.

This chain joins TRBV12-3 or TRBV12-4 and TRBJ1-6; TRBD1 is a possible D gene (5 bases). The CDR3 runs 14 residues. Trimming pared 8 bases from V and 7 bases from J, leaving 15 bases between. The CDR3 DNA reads TGTGCCAGCCGTAGGGGCCGAGGGAATTCACCCCTCCACTTT. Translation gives CASRRGRGNSPLHF.

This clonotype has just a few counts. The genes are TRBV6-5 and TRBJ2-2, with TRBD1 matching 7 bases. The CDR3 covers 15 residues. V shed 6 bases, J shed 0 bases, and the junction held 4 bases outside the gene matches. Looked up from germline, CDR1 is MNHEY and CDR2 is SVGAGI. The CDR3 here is CASRPGQANTGELFF. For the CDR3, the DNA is TGTGCCAGCAGGCCAGGACAGGCGAACACCGGGGAGCTGTTTTTT.

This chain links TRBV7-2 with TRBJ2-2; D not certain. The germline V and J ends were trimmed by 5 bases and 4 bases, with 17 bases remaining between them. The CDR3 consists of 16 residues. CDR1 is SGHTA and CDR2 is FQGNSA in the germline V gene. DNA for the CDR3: TGTGCCAGCAGCCCCCAGCTAAATCGGCTCACCGGGGAGCTGTTTTTT. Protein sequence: CASSPQLNRLTGELFF.

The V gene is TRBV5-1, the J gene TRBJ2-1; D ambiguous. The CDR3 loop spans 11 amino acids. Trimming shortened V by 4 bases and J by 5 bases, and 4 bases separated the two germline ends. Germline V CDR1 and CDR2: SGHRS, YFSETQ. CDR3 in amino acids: CASSRDNEQFF. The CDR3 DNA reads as TGCGCCAGCAGCCGAGACAATGAGCAGTTCTTC.

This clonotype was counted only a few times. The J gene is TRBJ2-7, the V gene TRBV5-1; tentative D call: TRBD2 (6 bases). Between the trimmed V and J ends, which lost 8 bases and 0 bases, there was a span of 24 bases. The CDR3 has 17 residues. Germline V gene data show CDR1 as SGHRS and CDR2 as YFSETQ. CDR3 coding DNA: TGCGCCAGTAACCCGGGACTGCCGCCCTCGAACTCCTACGAGCAGTACTTC. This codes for CASNPGLPPSNSYEQYF.

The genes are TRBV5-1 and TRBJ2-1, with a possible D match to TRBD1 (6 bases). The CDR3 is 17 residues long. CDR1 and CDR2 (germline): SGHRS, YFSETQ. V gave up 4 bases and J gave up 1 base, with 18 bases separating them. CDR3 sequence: CASSQRQVPGSYNEQFF. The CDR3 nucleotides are TGCGCCAGCAGCCAAAGACAGGTGCCTGGGTCCTACAATGAGCAGTTCTTC.

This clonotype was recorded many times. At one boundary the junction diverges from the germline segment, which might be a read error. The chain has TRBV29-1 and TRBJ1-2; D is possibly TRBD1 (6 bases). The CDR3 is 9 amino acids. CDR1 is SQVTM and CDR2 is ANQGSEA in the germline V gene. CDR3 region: CSVELQGVF. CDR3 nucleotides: TGCAGCGTTGAACTACAGGGCGTCTTC.